This TCR beta chain was captured in a study of T cell responses to AZD1222 COVID-19 vaccine. Germline assignment: CDR1 DFQATT and CDR2 SNEGSKA (reference sequence). There are 13 residues in the CDR3. V trimming: 3 bases; J trimming: 6 bases; junction bases outside the gene matches: 5. The method was immunoSEQ multiplex PCR; TCRdb's version includes in-frame clones alone and lacks a portion of them. The sample records fewer than 150,000 clones, nearly 90% being singletons. This clone was recorded only once. Its antigen is currently unknown. General study findings and limits: Nearly half of unique spike-specific TCRs reportedly avoided B.1.351 and B.1.1.7 mutated regions. At baseline, seropositivity was found in only a handful of AZD1222 recipients. Spike-specific TCR breadth and depth both grew after two AZD1222 doses. White British donors predominated, females outnumbered males, and clonal diversity was possibly underestimated.

This receptor was obtained from an adult in good health. The chain couples TRBV20-1 to TRBJ1-2, with 9 bases that match TRBD1. Source: peripheral blood, taken on day 0 of AZD1222 vaccination. The CDR3 coding sequence is TGCAGTGCTAGTGGGGACAGGGCGGATGGCTACACCTTC. This gives the protein CSASGDRADGYTF.